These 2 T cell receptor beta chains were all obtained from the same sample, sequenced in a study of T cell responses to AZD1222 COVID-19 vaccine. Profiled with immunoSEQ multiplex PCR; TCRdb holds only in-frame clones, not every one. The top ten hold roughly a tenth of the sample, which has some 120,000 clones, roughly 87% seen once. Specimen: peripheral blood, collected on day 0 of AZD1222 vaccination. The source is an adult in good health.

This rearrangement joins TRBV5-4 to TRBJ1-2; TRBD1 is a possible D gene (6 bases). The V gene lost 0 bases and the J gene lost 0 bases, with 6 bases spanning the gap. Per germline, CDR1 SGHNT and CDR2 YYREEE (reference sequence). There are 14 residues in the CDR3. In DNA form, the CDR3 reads TGTGCCAGCAGCTTGGGACAGGCTAACTATGGCTACACCTTC. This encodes CASSLGQANYGYTF.

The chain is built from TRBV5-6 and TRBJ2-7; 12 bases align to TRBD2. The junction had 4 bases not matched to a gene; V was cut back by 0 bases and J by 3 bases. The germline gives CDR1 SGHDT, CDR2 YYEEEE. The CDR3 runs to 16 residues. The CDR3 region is CASSLGLAGGYYEQYF. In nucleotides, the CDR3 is TGTGCCAGCAGCTTGGGGCTAGCGGGAGGGTACTACGAGCAGTACTTC.